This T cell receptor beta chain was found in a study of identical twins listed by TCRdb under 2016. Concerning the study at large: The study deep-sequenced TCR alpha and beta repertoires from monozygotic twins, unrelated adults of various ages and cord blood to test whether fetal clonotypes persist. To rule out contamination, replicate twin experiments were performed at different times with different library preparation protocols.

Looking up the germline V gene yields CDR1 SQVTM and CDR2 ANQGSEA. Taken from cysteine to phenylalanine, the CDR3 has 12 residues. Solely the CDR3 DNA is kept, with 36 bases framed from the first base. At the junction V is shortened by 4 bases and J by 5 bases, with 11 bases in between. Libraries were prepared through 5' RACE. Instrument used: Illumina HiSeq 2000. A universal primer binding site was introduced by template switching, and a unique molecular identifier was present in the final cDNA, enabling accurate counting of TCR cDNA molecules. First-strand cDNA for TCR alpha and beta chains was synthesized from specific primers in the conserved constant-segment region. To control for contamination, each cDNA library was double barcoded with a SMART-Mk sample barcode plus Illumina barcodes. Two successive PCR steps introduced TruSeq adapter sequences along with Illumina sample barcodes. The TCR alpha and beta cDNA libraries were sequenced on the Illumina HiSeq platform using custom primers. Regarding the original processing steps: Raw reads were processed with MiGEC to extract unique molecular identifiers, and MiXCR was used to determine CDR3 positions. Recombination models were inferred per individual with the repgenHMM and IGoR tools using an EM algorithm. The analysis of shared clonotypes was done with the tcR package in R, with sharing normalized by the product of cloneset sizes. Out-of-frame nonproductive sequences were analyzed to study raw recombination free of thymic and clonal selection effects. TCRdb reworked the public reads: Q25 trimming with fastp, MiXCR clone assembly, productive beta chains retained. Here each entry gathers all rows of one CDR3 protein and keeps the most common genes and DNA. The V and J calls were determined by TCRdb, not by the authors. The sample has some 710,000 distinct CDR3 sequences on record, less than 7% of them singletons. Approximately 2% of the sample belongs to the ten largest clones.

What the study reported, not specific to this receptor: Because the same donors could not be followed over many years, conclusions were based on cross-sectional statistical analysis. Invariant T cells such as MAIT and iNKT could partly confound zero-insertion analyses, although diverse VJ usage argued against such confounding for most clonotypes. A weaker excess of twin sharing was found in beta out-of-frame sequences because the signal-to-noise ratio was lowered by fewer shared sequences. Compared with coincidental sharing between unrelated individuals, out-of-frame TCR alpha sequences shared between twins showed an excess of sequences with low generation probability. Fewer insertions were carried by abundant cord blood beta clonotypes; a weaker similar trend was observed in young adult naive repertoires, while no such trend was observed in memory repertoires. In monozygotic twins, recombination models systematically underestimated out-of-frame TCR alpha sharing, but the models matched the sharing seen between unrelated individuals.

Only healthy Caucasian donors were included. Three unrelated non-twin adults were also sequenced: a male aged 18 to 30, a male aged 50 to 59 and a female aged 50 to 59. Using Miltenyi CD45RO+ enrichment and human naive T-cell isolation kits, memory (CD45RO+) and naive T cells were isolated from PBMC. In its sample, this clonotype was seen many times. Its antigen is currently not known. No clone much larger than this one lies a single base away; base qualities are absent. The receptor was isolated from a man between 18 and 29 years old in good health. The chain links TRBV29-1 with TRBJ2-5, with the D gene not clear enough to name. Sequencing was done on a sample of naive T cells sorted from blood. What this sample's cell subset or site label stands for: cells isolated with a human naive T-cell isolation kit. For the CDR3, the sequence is CSVAKLMETQYF. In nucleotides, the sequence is TGCAGCGTTGCAAAACTAATGGAGACCCAGTACTTC. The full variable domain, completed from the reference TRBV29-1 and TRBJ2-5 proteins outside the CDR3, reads SAVISQKPSRDICQRGTSLTIQCQVDSQVTMMFWYRQQPGQSLTLIATANQGSEATYESGFVIDKFPISRPNLTFSTLTVSNMSPEDSSIYLCSVAKLMETQYFGPGTRLLVL.